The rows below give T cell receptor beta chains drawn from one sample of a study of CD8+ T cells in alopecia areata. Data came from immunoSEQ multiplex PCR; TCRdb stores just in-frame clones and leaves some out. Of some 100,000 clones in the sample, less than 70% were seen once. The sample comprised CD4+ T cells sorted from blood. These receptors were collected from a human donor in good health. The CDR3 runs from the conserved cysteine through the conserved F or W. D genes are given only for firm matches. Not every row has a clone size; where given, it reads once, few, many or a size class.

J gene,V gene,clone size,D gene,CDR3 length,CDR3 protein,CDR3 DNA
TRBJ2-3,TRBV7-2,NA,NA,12,CASGPYADTQYF,TGTGCCAGCGGACCTTACGCGGATACGCAGTATTTT
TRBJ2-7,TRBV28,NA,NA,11,CASSPYYEQYF,TGTGCCAGCAGTCCCTACTACGAGCAGTACTTC
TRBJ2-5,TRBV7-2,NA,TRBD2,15,CASSFTSGPQETQYF,TGTGCCAGCAGCTTTACTAGCGGGCCCCAAGAGACCCAGTACTTC
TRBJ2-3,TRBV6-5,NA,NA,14,CASSTARWADTQYF,TGTGCCAGCAGTACCGCCCGGTGGGCAGATACGCAGTATTTT
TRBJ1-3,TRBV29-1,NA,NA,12,CSAAREANTIYF,TGCAGCGCGGCCCGGGAGGCAAACACCATATATTTT
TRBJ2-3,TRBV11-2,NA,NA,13,CASSIQVADTQYF,TGTGCCAGCAGCATTCAGGTGGCAGATACGCAGTATTTT
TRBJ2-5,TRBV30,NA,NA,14,CAWSVQAAQETQYF,TGTGCCTGGAGTGTACAAGCGGCCCAAGAGACCCAGTACTTC
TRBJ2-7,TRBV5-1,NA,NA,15,CASSLAGQSPNEQYF,TGCGCCAGCAGCTTGGCTGGACAGTCCCCAAACGAGCAGTACTTC
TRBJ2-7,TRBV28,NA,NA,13,CASTTPTAGEQYF,TGTGCCAGCACCACGCCCACGGCGGGGGAGCAGTACTTC
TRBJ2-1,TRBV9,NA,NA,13,CASSPPAGNEQFF,TGTGCCAGCAGCCCCCCCGCGGGGAATGAGCAGTTCTTC
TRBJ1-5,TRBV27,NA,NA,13,CASSLRAPYLPHF,TGTGCCAGCAGTTTACGTGCACCATATTTACCGCATTTT
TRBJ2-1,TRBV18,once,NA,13,CASSPWTDNEQFF,TGTGCCAGCTCACCCTGGACGGACAATGAGCAGTTCTTC
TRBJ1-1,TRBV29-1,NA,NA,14,CSVDPMGSGTEAFF,TGCAGCGTTGACCCAATGGGGTCAGGCACTGAAGCTTTCTTT
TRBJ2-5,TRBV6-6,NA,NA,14,CASSYLGDKETQYF,TGTGCCAGCAGTTACCTCGGGGATAAAGAGACCCAGTACTTC
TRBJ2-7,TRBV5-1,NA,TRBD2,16,CASSLTSGVRSYEQYF,TGCGCCAGCAGCTTGACTAGCGGGGTTCGCTCCTACGAGCAGTACTTC
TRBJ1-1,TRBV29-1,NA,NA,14,CSVRDKHMNTEAFF,TGCAGCGTCCGGGACAAACACATGAACACTGAAGCTTTCTTT
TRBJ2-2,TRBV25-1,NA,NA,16,CASSVAGAGVSGELFF,TGTGCCAGCAGTGTCGCGGGTGCTGGTGTGTCCGGGGAGCTGTTTTTT
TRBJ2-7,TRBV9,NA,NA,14,CASSVGRGDYEQYF,TGTGCCAGCAGCGTCGGCAGGGGTGACTACGAGCAGTACTTC
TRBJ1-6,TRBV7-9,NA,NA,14,CASSLRLYNSPLHF,TGTGCCAGCAGCTTAAGGTTATATAATTCACCCCTCCACTTT
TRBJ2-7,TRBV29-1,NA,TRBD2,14,CSVVRAGAAYEQYF,TGCAGCGTTGTACGAGCGGGGGCTGCCTACGAGCAGTACTTC
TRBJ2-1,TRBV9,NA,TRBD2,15,CATKAAGGSYNEQFF,TGTGCCACCAAAGCTGCGGGGGGAAGCTACAATGAGCAGTTCTTC
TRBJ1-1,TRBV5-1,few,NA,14,CASSLEAGRAEAFF,TGCGCCAGCAGCTTGGAGGCAGGGCGGGCTGAAGCTTTCTTT
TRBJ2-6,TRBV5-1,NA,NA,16,CASSLKGGAGANVLTF,TGCGCCAGCAGCTTGAAGGGGGGCGCTGGGGCCAACGTCCTGACTTTC
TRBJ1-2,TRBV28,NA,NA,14,CASRKTSNNYGYTF,TGTGCCAGCAGGAAGACTTCCAATAACTATGGCTACACCTTC
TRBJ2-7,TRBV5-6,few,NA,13,CASSLRGSYEQYF,TGTGCCAGCAGCTTGAGAGGGAGCTACGAGCAGTACTTC
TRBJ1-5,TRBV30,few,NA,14,CAWSLGGSNQPQHF,TGTGCCTGGAGCCTGGGAGGCAGCAATCAGCCCCAGCATTTT
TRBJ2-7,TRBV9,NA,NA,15,CASSSGGDSTYEQYF,TGTGCCAGCAGCTCAGGGGGGGACAGCACCTACGAGCAGTACTTC
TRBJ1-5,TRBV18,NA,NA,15,CASSKDSHSNQPQHF,TGTGCCAGCTCCAAGGACAGCCATAGCAATCAGCCCCAGCATTTT
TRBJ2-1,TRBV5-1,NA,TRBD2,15,CASSLTSGGTNEQFF,TGCGCCAGCAGCCTAACTAGCGGGGGGACCAATGAGCAGTTCTTC
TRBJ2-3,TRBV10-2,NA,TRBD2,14,CASRTSSSTDTQYF,TGCGCCAGCAGGACTAGCTCTAGCACAGATACGCAGTATTTT
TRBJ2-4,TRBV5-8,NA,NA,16,CASSLWTDLAKNIQYF,TGTGCCAGCAGCTTGTGGACAGACCTAGCCAAAAACATTCAGTACTTC
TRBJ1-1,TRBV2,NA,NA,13,CASTGHPNTEAFF,TGTGCCAGCACGGGACACCCGAACACTGAAGCTTTCTTT
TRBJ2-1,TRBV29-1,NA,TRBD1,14,CSVTRDRALHEQFF,TGCAGCGTGACCCGGGACAGGGCATTACATGAGCAGTTCTTC
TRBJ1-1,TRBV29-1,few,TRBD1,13,CSVETGGNTEAFF,TGCAGCGTTGAAACAGGGGGGAACACTGAAGCTTTCTTT
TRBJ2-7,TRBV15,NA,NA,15,CATSRDPGRSYEQYF,TGTGCCACCAGCAGAGATCCGGGACGCAGCTACGAGCAGTACTTC
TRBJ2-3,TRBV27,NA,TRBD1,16,CASSPQGAGSTDTQYF,TGTGCCAGCAGTCCTCAGGGGGCGGGAAGCACAGATACGCAGTATTTT
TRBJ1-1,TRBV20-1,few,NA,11,CTGGMNTEAFF,TGCACGGGGGGGATGAACACTGAAGCTTTCTTT
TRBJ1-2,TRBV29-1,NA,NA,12,CSVEVYGYGYTF,TGCAGCGTTGAAGTGTACGGGTATGGCTACACCTTC
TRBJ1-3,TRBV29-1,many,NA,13,CSVYRDNGNTIYF,TGCAGCGTTTACCGGGACAATGGAAACACCATATATTTT
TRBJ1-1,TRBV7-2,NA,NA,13,CASSLGMNTEAFF,TGTGCCAGCAGCTTAGGGATGAACACTGAAGCTTTCTTT
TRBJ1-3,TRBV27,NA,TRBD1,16,CASSLTGGLAGNTIYF,TGTGCCAGCAGTTTAACAGGGGGATTGGCTGGAAACACCATATATTTT
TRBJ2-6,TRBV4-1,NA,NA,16,CASRAAGSSGANVLTF,TGCGCCAGCCGTGCGGCCGGGAGCTCTGGGGCCAACGTCCTGACTTTC
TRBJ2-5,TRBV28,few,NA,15,CASSFWLGGQETQYF,TGTGCCAGCAGTTTTTGGTTAGGGGGCCAAGAGACCCAGTACTTC
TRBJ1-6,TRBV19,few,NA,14,CASSMRRERLPLHF,TGTGCCAGTAGTATGCGGCGGGAGCGTTTACCCCTCCACTTT
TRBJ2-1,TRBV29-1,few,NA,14,CSVEEGGSYNEQFF,TGCAGCGTTGAAGAAGGGGGCTCCTACAATGAGCAGTTCTTC
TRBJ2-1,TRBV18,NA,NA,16,CASSALGTRAGNEQFF,TGTGCCAGCTCAGCCCTCGGCACAAGGGCAGGGAATGAGCAGTTCTTC
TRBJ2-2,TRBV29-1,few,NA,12,CSVRGNTGELFF,TGCAGCGTTCGGGGGAACACCGGGGAGCTGTTTTTT
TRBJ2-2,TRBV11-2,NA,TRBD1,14,CAAGGQDGTGELFF,TGTGCCGCCGGGGGACAGGATGGAACCGGGGAGCTGTTTTTT
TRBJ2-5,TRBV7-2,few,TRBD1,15,CASSWTGNAKETQYF,TGTGCCAGCAGCTGGACAGGGAATGCGAAAGAGACCCAGTACTTC
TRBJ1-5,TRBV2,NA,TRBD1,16,CASAGGTGGSNQPQHF,TGTGCCAGCGCCGGTGGGACAGGGGGCAGCAATCAGCCCCAGCATTTT
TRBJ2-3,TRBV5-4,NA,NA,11,CASSRTDTQYF,TGTGCCAGCAGCCGCACAGATACGCAGTATTTT
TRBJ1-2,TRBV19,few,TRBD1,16,CASSKQQDRGLGGYTF,TGTGCCAGTAGTAAACAGCAGGACAGGGGGCTTGGTGGCTACACCTTC
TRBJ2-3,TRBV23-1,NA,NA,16,CASSHLGRDFTYTQYF,TGCGCCAGCAGTCACCTGGGTAGGGACTTCACATATACGCAGTATTTT
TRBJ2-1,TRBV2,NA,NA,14,CASRALNSYNEQFF,TGTGCCAGCAGAGCACTAAACTCCTACAATGAGCAGTTCTTC
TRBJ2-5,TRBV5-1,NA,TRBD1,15,CASSTGTGGAETQYF,TGCGCCAGCAGCACCGGGACAGGGGGCGCGGAGACCCAGTACTTC
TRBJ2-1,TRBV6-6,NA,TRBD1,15,CASSYSIQGNNEQFF,TGTGCCAGCAGTTACTCGATACAGGGGAACAATGAGCAGTTCTTC
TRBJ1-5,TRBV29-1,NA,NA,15,CSVADGLFGNQPQHF,TGCAGCGTAGCTGACGGATTATTTGGCAATCAGCCCCAGCATTTT